This T cell receptor (beta chain) was recorded in a study of blood T cell repertoires in COVID-19 (dated by TCRdb to about 2020). For context, the study as a whole: For ImmuneRACE Cohort 3, a participant was defined as recovered based on two consecutive negative NP/OP PCR tests, clearance by a healthcare professional, or resolution of symptoms. Samples from collaborators originated in the United States, Italy and Spain and spanned both the acute and convalescent phases of COVID-19. The material from the prospective study consisted of cDNA or gDNA derived from T cells, B-cell-depleted T cells, or PBMCs. Deeply sampled blood TCRbeta repertoires from subjects exposed to, actively infected with, or recovered from COVID-19 were included in the dataset. A freely available public database, intended as a resource for researchers studying the immune response to SARS-CoV-2, is where the repertoires were released. The samples were drawn from two sources: the first 160 participants of the ongoing ImmuneRACE study, and 950 to 1,500 subjects contributed by 6 global collaborators. A de-identified subject ID, COVID-19 status, age in years and sex were almost always included in the sample metadata. HLA class I and class II types, where available, came from metadata supplied by the sample provider rather than from assay-based typing. Points the paper makes about the study in general: How much clinical and demographic metadata was included differed by source and by participant, and the metadata was provided uncurated.

A remark on this clone: Which antigen it targets is not known. One base away there is no much larger clone; base qualities are not given.

Enrolling through a virtual design, the prospective study's participants ranged in age from roughly 18 to 100 years and lived across 24 United States geographic areas. In the prospective study, participants were assigned to cohorts based on the clinical history participants reported in a screening survey and a study questionnaire. In the prospective study, whole blood, serum and a nasopharyngeal or oropharyngeal swab were collected from each participant by mobile phlebotomists. Additional blood draws and questionnaires over a roughly two-month period could optionally be provided by prospective study participants. Before DNA extraction, blood samples from the prospective study were shipped at room temperature or frozen. TCRbeta CDR3 regions were amplified from genomic DNA by means of the immunoSEQ Assay, a bias-controlled multiplex PCR. The original methods were these. The number of nucleated cells in each sample was estimated by amplification of reference gene primers within the assay. To quantify the absolute abundance of each unique TCRbeta CDR3 rearrangement, sequence reads were collapsed and filtered. For each sample, productive Simpson clonality was calculated by taking the square root of Simpson's diversity index across productive rearrangements. Sourced from immuneACCESS, this table was stored by TCRdb with only in-frame sequences that have V and J called. A share of the clones is absent; for the studies checked, an unresolved V gene accounts for under half, and the remainder has no known explanation. V and J calls and clone size are those listed in that table; D and trimming were worked out from the DNA. The sample table contains over 200,000 clones; only one count was recorded for approximately 87% of them. The top ten hold 3.1% of the sample.

Compared with germline, V lacks 6 bases and J lacks 5 bases; bases without a gene match: 7. Via the germline V gene, CDR1 is MNHEY and CDR2 SVGAGI. The cysteine opens and the phenylalanine closes a CDR3 of 15 amino acids. The entry retains the CDR3 DNA only, 45 bases that are in frame from base 1. This receptor chain uses TRBV6-5 and TRBJ2-1; TRBD2 lines up with 10 middle nucleotides. Material: PBMCs or T cells enriched from blood (not recorded which). The TCR originated in a woman in her forties or fifties in a cohort exposed to, infected with or recovered from COVID-19 (not recorded which). This receptor carries the CDR3 CASRPSGGLNNEQFF. The DNA sequence follows: TGTGCCAGCAGGCCTAGCGGGGGCCTCAACAATGAGCAGTTCTTC.